This entry features one T cell receptor beta chain sequence. This sample stems from a study of blood T cells in healthy people across ages. A sample-barcoded 5' primer and a J-beta primer mix were used in a second PCR of about 7 to 11 cycles. TCRdb reprocessed the 5' RACE reads with MiXCR, giving one entry per CDR3 protein. The table lists about 500,000 distinct CDR3 sequences, approximately 25% of them singletons. The CDR3 extends over 14 amino acids. V was clipped by 1 base and J by 9 bases, with 13 bases between them. Germline V CDR1 and CDR2: MNHEY, SVGEGT. The sample was also linked to a second study, of T cells of mothers and their children.

This clonotype was sampled from a boy younger than 18 in good health. The sample consisted of blood. V is TRBV6-2 or TRBV6-3 and J is TRBJ1-5; no firm D call. The CDR3 sequence is CASSYFEAHAPQHF. As DNA, the CDR3 is TGTGCCAGCAGTTACTTTGAGGCTCATGCGCCCCAGCATTTT.